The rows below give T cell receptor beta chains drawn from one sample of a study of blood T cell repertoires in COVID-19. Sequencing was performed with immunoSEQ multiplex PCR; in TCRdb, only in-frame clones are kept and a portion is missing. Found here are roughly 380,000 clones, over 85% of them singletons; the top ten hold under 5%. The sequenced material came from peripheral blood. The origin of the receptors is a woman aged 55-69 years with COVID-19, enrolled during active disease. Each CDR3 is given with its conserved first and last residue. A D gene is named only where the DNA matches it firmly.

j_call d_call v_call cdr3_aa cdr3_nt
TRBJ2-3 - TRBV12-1 CASSSGRTDTQYF TGTGCCAGCAGCTCTGGCCGCACAGATACGCAGTATTTT
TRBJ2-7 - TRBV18 CASSPIGTISDEQYF TGTGCCAGCTCGCCTATCGGGACAATCTCGGACGAGCAGTACTTC
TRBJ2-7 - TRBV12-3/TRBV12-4 CASSSRYEQYF TGTGCCAGCAGTTCCCGCTACGAGCAGTACTTC
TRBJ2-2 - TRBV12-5 CASGLGQGYTGELFF TGTGCTAGTGGTTTAGGCCAGGGGTACACCGGGGAGCTGTTTTTT
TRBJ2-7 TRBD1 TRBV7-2 CASSQSGQGNEQYF TGTGCCAGCAGCCAATCGGGACAGGGGAACGAGCAGTACTTC
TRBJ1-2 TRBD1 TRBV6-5 CASSQTGDGYTF TGTGCCAGCAGCCAGACAGGGGATGGCTACACCTTC
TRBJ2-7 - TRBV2 CASSERLGGEQYF TGTGCCAGCAGTGAACGGTTAGGGGGCGAGCAGTACTTC
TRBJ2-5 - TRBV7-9 CASSLGGQETQYF TGTGCCAGCAGCTTAGGCGGACAAGAGACCCAGTACTTC
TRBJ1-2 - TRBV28 CASSLGGAVYGYTF TGTGCCAGCAGTTTGGGGGGAGCCGTCTATGGCTACACCTTC
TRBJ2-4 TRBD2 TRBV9 CASSVAGRGDPKGNIQYF TGTGCCAGCAGCGTAGCAGGGCGGGGGGATCCGAAAGGGAACATTCAGTACTTC
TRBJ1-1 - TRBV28 CASTLSLEAFF TGTGCCAGCACTTTGAGTCTTGAAGCTTTCTTT
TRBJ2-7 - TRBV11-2 CASSSPSYEQYF TGTGCCAGCAGCTCTCCCTCCTACGAGCAGTACTTC
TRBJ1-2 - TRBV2 CASSGQALLGGGYTF TGTGCCAGCAGTGGACAGGCGTTACTTGGGGGTGGCTACACCTTC
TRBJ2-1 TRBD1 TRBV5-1 CASSLWDRSYNEQFF TGCGCCAGCAGCTTGTGGGACAGGTCATACAATGAGCAGTTCTTC
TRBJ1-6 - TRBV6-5 CASSLQGPNSPLHF TGTGCCAGCAGTTTACAGGGTCCGAATTCACCCCTCCACTTT